This T cell receptor (beta chain) derives from a study of T-cell reconstitution after alpha-beta-depleted transplantation in children. Findings of the study overall: One year post-transplant, T-cell counts and diversity were largely derived from T cells produced anew.

For TCRbeta, the library was prepared with unique molecular identifiers. TCRdb itself ran the PCR reads through MiXCR, one entry per CDR3 protein. The table shows hundreds of thousands of distinct CDR3 sequences, with around 13% occurring only once. Trimming shortened V by 1 base and J by 5 bases, and 17 bases separated the two germline ends. In germline, CDR1 is SGHDN, CDR2 FVKESK. This CDR3 comprises 16 residues. Worth noting for this clonotype: Its specificity is not known.

This clonotype was obtained from a girl aged 2-10 years with congenital amegakaryocytic thrombocytopenia, due to receive a stem cell transplant. J is TRBJ2-5 and V is TRBV14, with a possible D match to TRBD2 (7 bases). Source: PBMCs, taken before TCRalphabeta/CD19-depleted stem cell transplant. This CDR3 reads CASSQVRGAFLETQYF. In DNA form, the CDR3 reads TGTGCCAGCAGCCAAGTCCGGGGGGCGTTTCTCGAGACCCAGTACTTC.